The sequence of this T cell receptor (beta chain) was determined in a study of blood T cell repertoires in COVID-19. Study-level background: PBMCs, B-cell-depleted T cells, or T cells were the source of the cDNA or gDNA that made up the material.

As handled by the study authors: By means of reference gene primer amplification, nucleated cell counts were estimated. Profiled with immunoSEQ multiplex PCR; TCRdb holds only in-frame clones, not every one. The DNA gave D and trimming, while V, J and clone size come from that table. The sample shows about 380,000 clones, over 75% of them seen only once. The CDR3 sequence is 13 residues long. The germline V gene encodes CDR1 MGHRA and CDR2 YSYEKL. V dropped 1 base and J dropped 2 bases, with 6 bases sitting between them. This rearrangement joins TRBV4-1 to TRBJ2-7; the D is unclear. The sample taken for sequencing was PBMCs or T cells enriched from blood (not recorded which). The receptor was derived from a man aged 25-45 years who had recovered from COVID-19. CDR3 protein: CASSQGATYEQYF. CDR3 sequence (DNA): TGCGCCAGCAGCCAAGGAGCCACCTACGAGCAGTACTTC.